This T cell receptor (beta chain) came from a study of somatic mutations in cytotoxic T cells in rheumatoid arthritis. Positive magnetic bead selection isolated CD4+ and CD8+ cells, and flow cytometry checked purity. Only in-frame clones appear in the TCRdb table, and some are missing; sequencing was by immunoSEQ multiplex PCR. The data contain 6,000 to 9,000 clones, roughly 70% of them seen just once; the ten biggest clones take up around 16%. This clone was seen only once. Trimming removed 3 bases at V and 6 bases at J, with 13 bases between. The CDR3 has 14 residues. From germline, CDR1 is MNHEY and CDR2 SMNVEV (reference sequence).

Sequencing used CD8+ T cells sorted from blood. The receptor comes from an adult with rheumatoid arthritis. V is TRBV27 and J is TRBJ2-3; the D gene is possibly TRBD2 (7 bases). Here the CDR3 DNA reads TGTGCCAGCAGTTTTGGGGGGGCAGGGGATACGCAGTATTTT. It is translated as CASSFGGAGDTQYF.